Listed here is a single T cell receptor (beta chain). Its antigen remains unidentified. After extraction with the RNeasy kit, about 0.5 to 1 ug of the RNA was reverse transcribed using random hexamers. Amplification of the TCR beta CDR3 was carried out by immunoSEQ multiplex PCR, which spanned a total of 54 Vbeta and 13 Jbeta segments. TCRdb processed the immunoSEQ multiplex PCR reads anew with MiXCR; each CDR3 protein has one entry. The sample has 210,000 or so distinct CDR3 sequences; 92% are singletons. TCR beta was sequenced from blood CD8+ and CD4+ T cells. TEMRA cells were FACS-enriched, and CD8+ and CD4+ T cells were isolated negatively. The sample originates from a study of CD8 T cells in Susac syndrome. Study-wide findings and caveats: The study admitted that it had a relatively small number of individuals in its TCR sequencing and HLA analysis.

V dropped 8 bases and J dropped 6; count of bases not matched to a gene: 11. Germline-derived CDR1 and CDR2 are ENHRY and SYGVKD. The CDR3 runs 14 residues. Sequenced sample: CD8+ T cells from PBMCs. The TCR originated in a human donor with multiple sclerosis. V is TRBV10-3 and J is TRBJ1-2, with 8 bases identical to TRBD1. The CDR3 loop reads CAIGSPGTGDGYTF. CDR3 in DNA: TGTGCCATCGGGTCCCCCGGGACAGGTGATGGCTACACCTTC.